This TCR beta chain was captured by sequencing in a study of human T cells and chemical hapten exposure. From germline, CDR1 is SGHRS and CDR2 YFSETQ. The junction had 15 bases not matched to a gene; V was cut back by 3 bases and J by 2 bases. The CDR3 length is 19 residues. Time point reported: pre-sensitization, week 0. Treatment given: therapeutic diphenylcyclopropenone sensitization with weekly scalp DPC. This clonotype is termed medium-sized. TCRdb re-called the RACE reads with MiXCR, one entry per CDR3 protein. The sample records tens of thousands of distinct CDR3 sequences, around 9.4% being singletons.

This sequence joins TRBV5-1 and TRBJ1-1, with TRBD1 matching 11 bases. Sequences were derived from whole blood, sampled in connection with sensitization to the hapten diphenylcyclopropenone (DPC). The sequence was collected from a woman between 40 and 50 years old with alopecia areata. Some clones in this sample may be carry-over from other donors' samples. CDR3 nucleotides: TGCGCCAGCAGCTGGGGCCGGGACAGGGGGGCGGTCCCCAACACTGAAGCTTTCTTT. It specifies CASSWGRDRGAVPNTEAFF.